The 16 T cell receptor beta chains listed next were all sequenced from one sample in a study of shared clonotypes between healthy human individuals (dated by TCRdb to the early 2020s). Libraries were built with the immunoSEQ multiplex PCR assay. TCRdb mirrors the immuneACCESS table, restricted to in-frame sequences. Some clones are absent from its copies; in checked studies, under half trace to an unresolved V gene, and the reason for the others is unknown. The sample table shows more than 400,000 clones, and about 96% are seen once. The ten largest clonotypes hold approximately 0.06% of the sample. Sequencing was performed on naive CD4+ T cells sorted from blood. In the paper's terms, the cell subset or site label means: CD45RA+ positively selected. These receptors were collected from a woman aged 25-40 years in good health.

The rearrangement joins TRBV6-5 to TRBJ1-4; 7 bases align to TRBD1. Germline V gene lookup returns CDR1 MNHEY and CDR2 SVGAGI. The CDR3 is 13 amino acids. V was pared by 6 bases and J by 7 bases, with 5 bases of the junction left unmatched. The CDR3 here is CASRSGGVEKLFF. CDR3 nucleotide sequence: TGTGCCAGCAGATCAGGGGGTGTTGAAAAACTGTTTTTT.

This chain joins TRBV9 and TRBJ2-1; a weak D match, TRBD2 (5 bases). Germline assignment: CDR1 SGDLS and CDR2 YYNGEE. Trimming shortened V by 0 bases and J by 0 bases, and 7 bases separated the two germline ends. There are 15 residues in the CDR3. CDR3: CASSVGGDSYNEQFF. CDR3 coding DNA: TGTGCCAGCAGCGTAGGGGGAGACTCCTACAATGAGCAGTTCTTC.

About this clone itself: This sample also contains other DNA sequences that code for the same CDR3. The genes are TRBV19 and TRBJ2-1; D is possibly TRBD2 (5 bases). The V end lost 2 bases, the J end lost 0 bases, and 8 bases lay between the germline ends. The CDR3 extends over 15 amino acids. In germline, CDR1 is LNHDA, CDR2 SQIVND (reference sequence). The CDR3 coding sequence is TGTGCCAGTAGTATAAGCGGTAGCTCCTACAATGAGCAGTTCTTC. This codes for CASSISGSSYNEQFF.

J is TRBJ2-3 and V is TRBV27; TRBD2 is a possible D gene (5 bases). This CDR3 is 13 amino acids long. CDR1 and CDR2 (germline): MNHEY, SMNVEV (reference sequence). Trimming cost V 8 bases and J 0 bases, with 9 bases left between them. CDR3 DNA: TGTGCCAGCCATAGAGGGAGCACAGATACGCAGTATTTT. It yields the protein CASHRGSTDTQYF.

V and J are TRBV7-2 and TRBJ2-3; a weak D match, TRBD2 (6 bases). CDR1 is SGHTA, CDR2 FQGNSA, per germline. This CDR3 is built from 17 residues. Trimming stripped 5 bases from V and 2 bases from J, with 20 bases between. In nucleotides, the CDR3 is TGTGCCAGCAGCCCATGGCGGCGGGGCCTCACCACAGATACGCAGTATTTT. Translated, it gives CASSPWRRGLTTDTQYF.

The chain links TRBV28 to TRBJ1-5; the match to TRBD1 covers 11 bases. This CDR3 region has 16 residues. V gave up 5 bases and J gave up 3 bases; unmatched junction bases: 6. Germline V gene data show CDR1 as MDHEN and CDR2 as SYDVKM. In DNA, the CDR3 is TGTGCCAGCAGTCTAGGGACAGGGGGATTCAATCAGCCCCAGCATTTT. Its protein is CASSLGTGGFNQPQHF. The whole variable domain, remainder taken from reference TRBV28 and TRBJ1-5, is DVKVTQSSRYLVKRTGEKVFLECVQDMDHENMFWYRQDPGLGLRLIYFSYDVKMKEKGDIPEGYSVSREKKERFSLILESASTNQTSMYLCASSLGTGGFNQPQHFGDGTRLSIL.

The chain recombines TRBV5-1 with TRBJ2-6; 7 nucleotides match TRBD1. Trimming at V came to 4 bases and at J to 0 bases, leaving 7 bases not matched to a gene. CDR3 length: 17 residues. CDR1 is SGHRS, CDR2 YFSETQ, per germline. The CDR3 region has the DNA TGCGCCAGCAGCACATCTTGGGACAGCTCTGGGGCCAACGTCCTGACTTTC. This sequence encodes CASSTSWDSSGANVLTF.

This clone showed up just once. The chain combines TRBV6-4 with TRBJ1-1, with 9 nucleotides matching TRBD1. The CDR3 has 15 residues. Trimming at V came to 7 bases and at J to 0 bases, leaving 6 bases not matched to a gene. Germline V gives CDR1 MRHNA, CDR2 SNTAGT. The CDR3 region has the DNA TGTGCCAGCAAACAGGGGGCATGGATGAACACTGAAGCTTTCTTT. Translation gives CASKQGAWMNTEAFF.

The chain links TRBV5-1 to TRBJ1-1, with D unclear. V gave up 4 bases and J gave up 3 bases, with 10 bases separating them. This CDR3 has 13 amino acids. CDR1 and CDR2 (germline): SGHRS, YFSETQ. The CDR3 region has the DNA TGCGCCAGCAGCATCGACACTGACACTGAAGCTTTCTTT. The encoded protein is CASSIDTDTEAFF.

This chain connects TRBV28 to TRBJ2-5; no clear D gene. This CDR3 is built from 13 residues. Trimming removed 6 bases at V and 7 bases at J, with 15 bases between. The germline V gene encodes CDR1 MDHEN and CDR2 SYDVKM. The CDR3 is CASSPLPVATQYF. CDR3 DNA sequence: TGTGCCAGCAGCCCGCTCCCAGTGGCGACCCAGTACTTC.

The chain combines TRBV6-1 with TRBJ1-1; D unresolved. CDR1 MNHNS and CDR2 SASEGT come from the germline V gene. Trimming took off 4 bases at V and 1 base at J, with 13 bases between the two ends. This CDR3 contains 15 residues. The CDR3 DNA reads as TGTGCCAGCAGTGTAAATTCTCGGAAGAACACTGAAGCTTTCTTT. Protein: CASSVNSRKNTEAFF.

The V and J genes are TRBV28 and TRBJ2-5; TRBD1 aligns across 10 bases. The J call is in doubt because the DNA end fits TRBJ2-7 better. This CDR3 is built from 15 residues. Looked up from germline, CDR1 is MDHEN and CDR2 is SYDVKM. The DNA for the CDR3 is TGTGCCAGCAGTTTCTCCGGGACAGGGGTTGTCGAGCAGTACTTC. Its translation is CASSFSGTGVVEQYF.

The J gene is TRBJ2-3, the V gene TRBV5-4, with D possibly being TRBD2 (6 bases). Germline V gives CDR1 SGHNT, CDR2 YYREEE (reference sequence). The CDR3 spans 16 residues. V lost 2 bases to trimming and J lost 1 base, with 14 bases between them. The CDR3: CASSFGSGGGTDTQYF. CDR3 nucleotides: TGTGCCAGCAGCTTTGGTAGCGGAGGGGGCACAGATACGCAGTATTTT.

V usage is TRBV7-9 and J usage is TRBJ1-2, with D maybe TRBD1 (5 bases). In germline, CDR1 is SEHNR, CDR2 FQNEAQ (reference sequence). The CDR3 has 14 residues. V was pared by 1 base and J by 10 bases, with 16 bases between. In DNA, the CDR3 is TGTGCCAGCAGCTTAGGCGGAGGGACCAGTGCCTACACCTTC. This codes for CASSLGGGTSAYTF. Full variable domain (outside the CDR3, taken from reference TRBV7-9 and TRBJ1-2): DTGVSQNPRHKITKRGQNVTFRCDPISEHNRLYWYRQTLGQGPEFLTYFQNEAQLEKSRLLSDRFSAERPKGSFSTLEIQRTEQGDSAMYLCASSLGGGTSAYTFGSGTRLTVV.

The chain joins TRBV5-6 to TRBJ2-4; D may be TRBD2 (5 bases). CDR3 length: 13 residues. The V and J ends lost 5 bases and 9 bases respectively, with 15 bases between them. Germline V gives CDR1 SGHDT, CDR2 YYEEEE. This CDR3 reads CASRLTPGSIQYF. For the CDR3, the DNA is TGTGCCAGCAGATTGACCCCGGGAAGCATTCAGTACTTC.

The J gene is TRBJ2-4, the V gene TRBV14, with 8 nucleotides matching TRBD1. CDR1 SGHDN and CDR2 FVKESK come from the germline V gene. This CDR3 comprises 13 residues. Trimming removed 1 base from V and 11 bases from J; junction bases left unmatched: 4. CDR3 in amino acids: CASSQVQGAVQYF. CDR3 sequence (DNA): TGTGCCAGCAGCCAAGTGCAGGGGGCCGTTCAGTACTTC. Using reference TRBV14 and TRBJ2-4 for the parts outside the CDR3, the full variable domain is EAGVTQFPSHSVIEKGQTVTLRCDPISGHDNLYWYRRVMGKEIKFLLHFVKESKQDESGMPNNRFLAERTGGTYSTLKVQPAELEDSGVYFCASSQVQGAVQYFGAGTRLSVL.